This passage covers 29 T cell receptor beta chains from one sample sequenced in a study of blood T cell repertoires in COVID-19. The repertoire was sequenced with immunoSEQ multiplex PCR; TCRdb's copy has only in-frame clones and lacks some. The table shows roughly 100,000 clones, with approximately 88% occurring only once. Sequenced: peripheral blood. The receptor set was obtained from a man in his sixties with acute or convalescent COVID-19.

The chain employs TRBV18 and TRBJ2-4; the match to TRBD2 covers 8 bases. The CDR3 sequence is 15 residues long. Germline trimming cut 4 bases from V and 5 bases from J; bases unmatched to any gene: 7. CDR1 is KGHSH, CDR2 LQKENI, per germline. Written as DNA, the CDR3 is TGTGCCAGCTCACGGATTAGCGGGAACGAAAACATTCAGTACTTC. Translated, it gives CASSRISGNENIQYF. Full variable domain (rest looked up from reference TRBV18 and TRBJ2-4): NAGVMQNPRHLVRRRGQEARLRCSPMKGHSHVYWYRQLPEEGLKFMVYLQKENIIDESGMPKERFSAEFPKEGPSILRIQQVVRGDSAAYFCASSRISGNENIQYFGAGTRLSVL.

V and J are TRBV5-1 and TRBJ1-6; maybe TRBD1 (6 bases). V was shortened by 0 bases and J by 8 bases, with 9 bases between the two germline ends. This CDR3 contains 14 residues. In germline, CDR1 is SGHRS, CDR2 YFSETQ. CDR3 residues: CASSLGDTDSPLHF. CDR3 sequence (DNA): TGCGCCAGCAGCTTGGGGGACACCGATTCACCCCTCCACTTT.

The chain has TRBV12-3 or TRBV12-4 and TRBJ2-1; 7 bases match TRBD1. Trimming took 6 bases from V and 9 from J; bases not matched to a gene: 8. The CDR3 is 13 amino acids. CDR3 region: CASSLTGNGEQFF. CDR3 DNA sequence: TGTGCCAGCAGCCTGACAGGGAACGGTGAGCAGTTCTTC.

The chain employs TRBV6-1 and TRBJ2-1, with 12 bases that match TRBD2. Germline CDR1 is MNHNS and CDR2 is SASEGT. The CDR3 runs to 16 residues. The trim removed 3 bases at V and 9 bases at J, leaving 9 bases unmatched. DNA of the CDR3: TGTGCCAGCAGTGATATCCTAGCGGGAGGGCCGGGTGAGCAGTTCTTC. Translated: CASSDILAGGPGEQFF.

The chain carries TRBV20-1 and TRBJ2-3; 10 bases line up with TRBD2. The J segment lost 1 base and the V segment lost 3 bases, leaving 10 bases of the junction unmatched. The CDR3 spans 17 residues. CDR1 and CDR2 (germline): DFQATT, SNEGSKA (reference sequence). The CDR3 DNA reads TGCAGTGCTAGTTCGCCTAGCGGGAGCGTCCGCACAGATACGCAGTATTTT. As protein: CSASSPSGSVRTDTQYF.

The chain combines TRBV11-3 with TRBJ1-2, with D possibly being TRBD1 (6 bases). There are 13 residues in the CDR3. Per the germline V gene, CDR1 is SGHNT and CDR2 is YENEEA. The germline V and J ends were trimmed by 5 bases and 5 bases, with 12 bases remaining between them. This CDR3 reads CASSPDRSYGYTF. The DNA for the CDR3 is TGTGCCAGCAGCCCGGACAGATCTTATGGCTACACCTTC.

The J gene is TRBJ2-3, the V gene TRBV12-5, with 7 bases identical to TRBD2. The trim removed 5 bases at V and 0 bases at J, leaving 5 bases unmatched. CDR1 LGHNT and CDR2 FRNRAP come from the germline V gene. This CDR3 has 15 amino acids. The DNA of the CDR3 is TGTGCTAGTGGTCTACGTAGCGGGAGCACAGATACGCAGTATTTT. Translating it yields CASGLRSGSTDTQYF.

The chain has TRBV6-6 and TRBJ2-5; D call uncertain. Germline lookup yields CDR1 MNHNY and CDR2 SVGAGI (reference sequence). V lost 0 bases to trimming and J lost 1 base, with 12 bases between them. CDR3 length: 16 residues. DNA for the CDR3: TGTGCCAGCAGTTACTCGATCCAGCGTACCCAAGAGACCCAGTACTTC. It yields the protein CASSYSIQRTQETQYF.

The CDR3 DNA follows: TGTGCCAGCAGCCAAGATCCTAGCGGGAGGGCCAGGGCAGATACGCAGTATTTT. Protein product: CASSQDPSGRARADTQYF. The chain uses TRBV4-2 and TRBJ2-3, with 12 bases fitting TRBD2. CDR3 length: 18 amino acids. After removal of 0 bases from V and 4 bases from J, the junction contained 8 bases not matched to a gene. Germline V gives CDR1 LGHNA, CDR2 YNFKEQ.

The chain carries TRBV7-9 and TRBJ2-1; D might be TRBD2 (6 bases). Germline V gives CDR1 SEHNR, CDR2 FQNEAQ (reference sequence). V lost 5 bases and J 2 bases, leaving 10 bases between the germline ends. The CDR3 length is 14 residues. CDR3: CASSPRTTYNEQFF. The CDR3 region has the DNA TGTGCCAGCAGCCCTAGGACTACCTACAATGAGCAGTTCTTC.

The V call is TRBV29-1, the J call TRBJ1-5; D unclear. The germline CDR1 and CDR2 sequences are SQVTM and ANQGSEA. The CDR3 runs 13 residues. Trimming shortened V by 4 bases and J by 2 bases, and 9 bases separated the two germline ends. The CDR3 reads CSVVEGGNQPQHF. Here the CDR3 DNA reads TGCAGCGTTGTGGAGGGAGGCAATCAGCCCCAGCATTTT.

V gene TRBV10-1 combines with J gene TRBJ2-1; 7 bases align to TRBD2. CDR1 and CDR2 from the germline V gene are WNHNN and SYGVQD (reference sequence). V was pared by 7 bases and J by 2 bases, with 8 bases of the junction left unmatched. The CDR3 loop spans 15 amino acids. The CDR3 sequence is CASTAGEGPYNEQFF. CDR3 bases: TGCGCCAGCACGGCCGGGGAGGGGCCCTACAATGAGCAGTTCTTC.

The rearrangement joins TRBV15 to TRBJ2-1, with D possibly being TRBD2 (6 bases). In germline, CDR1 is LNHNV, CDR2 YYDKDF (reference sequence). With 2 bases removed from V and 4 bases from J, the gap between germline ends came to 15 bases. CDR3 size: 16 residues. CDR3 nucleotide sequence: TGTGCCACCAGCAGATTAACCGGGACTCTTTACAATGAGCAGTTCTTC. Its protein product is CATSRLTGTLYNEQFF.

The V call is TRBV6-2 or TRBV6-3, the J call TRBJ1-5; 9 bases are shared with TRBD1. CDR1 is MNHEY, CDR2 SVGEGT, per germline. J was trimmed by 6 bases and V by 6 bases; bases with no gene match: 18. The CDR3 is 18 residues long. DNA for the CDR3: TGTGCCAGCAGCCGGGGAGGGACAGGGTGGAAGTTCGGTCAGCCCCAGCATTTT. Translated, it gives CASSRGGTGWKFGQPQHF.

This sequence joins TRBV19 and TRBJ2-1; D ambiguous. There are 13 residues in the CDR3. The germline CDR1 and CDR2 sequences are LNHDA and SQIVND (reference sequence). The V gene lost 1 base and the J gene lost 4 bases, with 5 bases spanning the gap. The CDR3 protein is CASSIAEYNEQFF. CDR3 DNA: TGTGCCAGTAGTATAGCAGAATACAATGAGCAGTTCTTC.

V is TRBV24-1 and J is TRBJ1-5, with D perhaps TRBD1 (6 bases). Between the trimmed V and J ends, which lost 6 bases and 4 bases, there was a span of 9 bases. The germline V gene encodes CDR1 KGHDR and CDR2 SFDVKD. The CDR3 is made up of 13 amino acids. The CDR3 DNA reads TGTGCCACCAGTCAGACAGGTAATCAGCCCCAGCATTTT. Translation: CATSQTGNQPQHF.

The gene calls are TRBV18 and TRBJ1-4, with TRBD1 matching over 7 bases. The CDR3 loop spans 16 amino acids. V dropped 2 bases and J dropped 7; count of bases not matched to a gene: 10. Germline V CDR1 and CDR2: KGHSH, LQKENI. CDR3 protein: CASSPSSQGVGEKLFF. The CDR3 nucleotides read TGTGCCAGCTCACCAAGTTCGCAGGGGGTCGGTGAAAAACTGTTTTTT.

The genes are TRBV2 and TRBJ1-1; no definite D call. The germline gives CDR1 SNHLY, CDR2 FYNNEI. This CDR3 is built from 10 residues. Trimming took off 11 bases at V and 7 bases at J, with 11 bases between the two ends. The CDR3 DNA sequence: TGTGCCGGGAGAACGATTGAAGCTTTCTTT. Translated, it gives CAGRTIEAFF. Drawing the rest from reference TRBV2 and TRBJ1-1, the complete variable domain is EPEVTQTPSHQVTQMGQEVILRCVPISNHLYFYWYRQILGQKVEFLVSFYNNEISEKSEIFDDQFSVERPDGSNFTLKIRSTKLEDSAMYFCAGRTIEAFFGQGTRLTVV.

This clone appeared a few times. The chain employs TRBV5-1 and TRBJ2-7; 7 bases align to TRBD1. Germline trimming cut 6 bases from V and 0 bases from J; bases unmatched to any gene: 3. This CDR3 is built from 13 residues. Germline V lookup: CDR1 SGHRS, CDR2 YFSETQ. The CDR3 loop reads CASTTGDSYEQYF. The CDR3 coding sequence is TGCGCCAGCACAACAGGGGACTCCTACGAGCAGTACTTC.

V and J are TRBV6-5 and TRBJ2-7; 7 bases are shared with TRBD2. Per the germline V gene, CDR1 is MNHEY and CDR2 is SVGAGI. The trim removed 7 bases at V and 2 bases at J, leaving 8 bases unmatched. CDR3 length: 14 residues. Here the CDR3 DNA reads TGTGCCAGCACTCCAGCAGCGGGACCCTACGAGCAGTACTTC. Translating it yields CASTPAAGPYEQYF.

In nucleotides, the CDR3 is TGCGCCAGCTGGGATACAAGCGGGAGTGGATACGAGCAGTACTTC. This sequence encodes CASWDTSGSGYEQYF. This sequence joins TRBV5-1 and TRBJ2-7; the match to TRBD2 covers 8 bases. Looked up from germline, CDR1 is SGHRS and CDR2 is YFSETQ. The CDR3 covers 15 residues. V shed 7 bases, J shed 4 bases, and the junction held 13 bases outside the gene matches.

The gene calls are TRBV7-9 and TRBJ1-1, with D possibly being TRBD1 (6 bases). Germline CDR1 and CDR2: SEHNR and FQNEAQ (reference sequence). The ends were cut back, 4 bases at V and 9 bases at J, with 21 bases in the middle. CDR3 length equals 15 residues. CDR3 in amino acids: CASSSGRGANPKAFF. The CDR3 region has the DNA TGTGCCAGCAGCTCCGGGCGGGGGGCCAACCCCAAAGCTTTCTTT.

This rearrangement joins TRBV3-1 (or the pseudogene TRBV3-2) to TRBJ1-2; TRBD1 might be the D (5 bases). Germline CDR1 is LGHDT and CDR2 is YNNKEL (reference sequence). This CDR3 is 15 amino acids long. Between the trimmed V and J ends, which lost 1 base and 1 base, there was a span of 10 bases. CDR3 in DNA: TGTGCCAGCAGCCAAGGTAGCAGGGTTAACTATGGCTACACCTTC. Encoded protein: CASSQGSRVNYGYTF.

This chain links TRBV3-1 (or the pseudogene TRBV3-2) with TRBJ2-1, with 9 positions matching TRBD2. Germline CDR1 and CDR2: LGHDT and YNNKEL (reference sequence). The CDR3 totals 15 residues. V shed 1 base and J 6 bases; nucleotides not matched to a gene: 4. This chain's CDR3 is CASSQGPAGGNEQFF. As DNA, the CDR3 is TGTGCCAGCAGCCAAGGTCCAGCGGGAGGCAATGAGCAGTTCTTC.

This clone has only a few counts. V and J are TRBV7-9 and TRBJ1-6; D ambiguous. Trimming pared 7 bases from V and 10 bases from J, leaving 11 bases between. The CDR3 spans 12 residues. Per germline, CDR1 SEHNR and CDR2 FQNEAQ (reference sequence). The CDR3 DNA sequence: TGTGCCAGCACCGGGCAGAGATCACCCCTCCACTTT. Translation: CASTGQRSPLHF.

The chain joins TRBV5-1 to TRBJ2-7, with D maybe TRBD2 (6 bases). CDR1 is SGHRS, CDR2 YFSETQ, per germline. The V gene lost 3 bases and the J gene lost 4 bases, with 8 bases spanning the gap. This CDR3 contains 12 residues. CDR3 nucleotide sequence: TGCGCCAGCAGCTGGGGGAGGTACGAGCAGTACTTC. It yields the protein CASSWGRYEQYF.

The rearrangement links TRBV13 to TRBJ1-4, with 7 bases fitting TRBD1. V lost 3 bases and J lost 1; bases outside the gene matches: 5. From germline, CDR1 is PRHDT and CDR2 FYEKMQ (reference sequence). The CDR3 covers 16 residues. The chain's CDR3 is CASSFRGIGTNEKLFF. Here the CDR3 DNA reads TGTGCCAGCAGCTTCAGGGGGATAGGAACTAATGAAAAACTGTTTTTT. The full variable domain, rest sourced from reference TRBV13 and TRBJ1-4, is AAGVIQSPRHLIKEKRETATLKCYPIPRHDTVYWYQQGPGQDPQFLISFYEKMQSDKGSIPDRFSAQQFSDYHSELNMSSLELGDSALYFCASSFRGIGTNEKLFFGSGTQLSVL.

The chain uses TRBV9 and TRBJ2-1; TRBD2 agrees at 8 bases. Trimming took 2 bases from V and 0 from J; bases not matched to a gene: 4. Per the germline V gene, CDR1 is SGDLS and CDR2 is YYNGEE. The CDR3 sequence is 16 residues long. Here the CDR3 reads CASSVRSGSSYNEQFF. The CDR3, as DNA: TGTGCCAGCAGCGTCCGAAGCGGGAGCTCCTACAATGAGCAGTTCTTC.

The chain couples TRBV6-6 to TRBJ1-2; D gene unclear. Germline CDR1 and CDR2: MNHNY and SVGAGI (reference sequence). The CDR3 runs to 10 residues. Trimming left V 4 bases short and J 8 bases short, with 5 bases between. CDR3 DNA sequence: TGTGCCAGCAGTTCGGGGGGCTACACCTTC. Its translation is CASSSGGYTF.